The source of this T cell receptor beta chain is a study of T cell responses to AZD1222 COVID-19 vaccine. General study points: All repertoire sampling was performed exclusively after the peak T cell response.

Germline V gives CDR1 MNHNY, CDR2 SVGAGI (reference sequence). V trimming: 1 base; J trimming: 12 bases; junction bases outside the gene matches: 10. The CDR3 has 14 amino acids. Comments on this clone: Its antigen is as yet unknown.

Data came from immunoSEQ multiplex PCR; TCRdb stores just in-frame clones and leaves some out. This table holds 110,000 to 150,000 clones, approximately 92% found once. The material sequenced was peripheral blood, taken 28 days after the second AZD1222 dose. The genes are TRBV6-6 and TRBJ1-1; 8 bases align to TRBD1. The TCR was taken from an adult who received the AZD1222 COVID-19 vaccine. CDR3 in DNA: TGTGCCAGCAGTTACTTCTCGGACAGGGACGCAACTTTCTTT. Its translation: CASSYFSDRDATFF.